This T cell receptor (beta chain) derives from a study of regulatory T cells in long-lasting Graves disease. Trimming removed 3 bases from V and 4 bases from J; junction bases left unmatched: 6. Germline CDR1 reads KGHSH; CDR2 reads LQKENI. This CDR3 comprises 16 residues. At least ten counts were recorded for this clonotype. Time point specified: newly diagnosed GD, antithyroid drugs for less than 3 months. Making the TCR library involved RNA that had been extracted from PBMCs. Through Arm-PCR of CDR3 regions and iRepertoire HTBI primers, TCR beta libraries were built. TCRdb independently ran MiXCR on the multiplex PCR reads; one entry per CDR3 protein. The sample holds some 490,000 distinct CDR3 sequences; 12% are singletons and the top ten take over 7%. A further study also used this sample, focusing on T cells in Graves' hyperthyroidism and ophthalmopathy.

The chain uses TRBV18 and TRBJ2-1; 10 nucleotides align to TRBD2. This sequence originates from a woman aged 25 to 39 with Graves disease. The input for sequencing was peripheral blood mononuclear cells (PBMCs), taken at new diagnosis, from a patient treated with antithyroid drugs. CDR3 coding DNA: TGTGCCAGCTCACCGATACTAGCGGGAAGGTACAATGAGCAGTTCTTC. Translation gives CASSPILAGRYNEQFF.